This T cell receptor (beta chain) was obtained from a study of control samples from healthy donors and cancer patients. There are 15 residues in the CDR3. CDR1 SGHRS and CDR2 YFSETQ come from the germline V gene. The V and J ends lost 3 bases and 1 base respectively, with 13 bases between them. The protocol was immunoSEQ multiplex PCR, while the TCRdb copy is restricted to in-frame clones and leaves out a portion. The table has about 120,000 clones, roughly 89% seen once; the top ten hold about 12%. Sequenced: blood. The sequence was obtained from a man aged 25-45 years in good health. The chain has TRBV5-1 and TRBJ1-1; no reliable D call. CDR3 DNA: TGCGCCAGCAGCTCTCTTTCGGGTCGGAACACTGAAGCTTTCTTT. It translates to CASSSLSGRNTEAFF.